This T cell receptor (beta chain) is from a study of blood T cell repertoires in COVID-19 (dated by TCRdb to the early 2020s). Notes on the research overall: Collaborator samples came from the United States, Italy and Spain and covered acute and convalescent phases of COVID-19. The prospective study material was composed of cDNA or gDNA derived from T cells, B-cell-depleted T cells, or PBMCs. Deeply sampled blood TCRbeta repertoires from subjects exposed to, actively infected with, or recovered from COVID-19 were included in the dataset. The repertoires were released in a freely available public database intended as a resource for research on the immune response to SARS-CoV-2. Samples were obtained from the ongoing ImmuneRACE study (first 160 participants) and from over 1,000 subjects provided by 6 global collaborators. The sample metadata nearly always contained a de-identified subject ID, COVID-19 status, age in years and sex. Where available, HLA class I and class II types were obtained from metadata supplied by the sample provider rather than from assay-based typing. The paper's findings and limits, for the study overall: Clinical and demographic metadata were provided uncurated, with the amount varying by source and participant.

The immunoSEQ Assay, a bias-controlled multiplex PCR, was used to amplify TCRbeta CDR3 regions from genomic DNA. In the paper's pipeline: Within the assay, amplification of reference gene primers was used to estimate how many nucleated cells each sample contained. Sequence reads were collapsed and filtered to measure the absolute abundance of every unique TCRbeta CDR3 rearrangement. For each sample, productive Simpson clonality was calculated as the square root of Simpson's diversity index over productive rearrangements. In its TCRdb copy, this immuneACCESS table keeps in-frame sequences only and misses some clones. Where compared with another copy, unresolved V genes explain less than half of these, and the others have no known cause. V and J calls and clone size follow that table, whereas D and trimming were derived from the DNA. Across this sample there are 150,000 or so clones, with 92% seen only once. About 4.8% of the sample is held by the ten biggest clonotypes.

For this clone: What antigen it recognizes has not been identified. No base-level quality is on record; no much larger clone is a single base apart.

One collaborating source in Seattle enrolled patients while the patients were actively infected and followed the patients over time throughout the course of disease. The collaborating institutions used their own protocols to collect whole blood in K2EDTA tubes. For TCRbeta analysis, collaborator samples were shipped as frozen whole blood, as isolated PBMCs, or as DNA extracted from either sample type. V is shortened by 4 bases, J by 0 bases, and the region joining them spans 8 bases. The CDR1 and CDR2 encoded by the germline V gene are SGDLS and YYNGEE. From the cysteine through the phenylalanine, the CDR3 covers 14 amino acids. The DNA shown is the 42-base CDR3, in frame from base 1.

The chain is assembled from TRBV9 and TRBJ1-3; no confident D gene assignment can be made. The TCR sequence derives from a man aged 25 to 40 with COVID-19, enrolled during active disease. Sample: peripheral blood. The CDR3 has the sequence CASSQLISGNTIYF. The base sequence is TGTGCCAGCAGCCAACTGATCTCTGGAAACACCATATATTTT.